The 2 T cell receptor beta chains below come from one sample, sequenced in a study of cytomegalovirus exposure and HLA in healthy donors. Amplification used 60 Vbeta primers and 13 Jbeta primers. The assay was immunoSEQ multiplex PCR, and TCRdb's table has in-frame clones only and misses some. The sample has about 150,000 clones, 85% seen once. The sample comprised PBMCs. Receptors originate from a boy aged 2 to 10 in good health and CMV-seronegative.

This clone came up a few times. The gene calls are TRBV15 and TRBJ2-3, with 8 bases fitting TRBD2. Germline V gene data show CDR1 as LNHNV and CDR2 as YYDKDF (reference sequence). V gave up 9 bases and J gave up 1 base; unmatched junction bases: 9. CDR3 size: 15 residues. CDR3 bases: TGTGCCACTAAAAATAGCGGGGAGGGCACAGATACGCAGTATTTT. Protein product: CATKNSGEGTDTQYF.

This clone occurred once. The chain is built from TRBV5-1 and TRBJ2-7, with a possible D match to TRBD1 (5 bases). The CDR3 totals 13 residues. The germline V gene has CDR1 SGHRS and CDR2 YFSETQ. V was trimmed by 0 bases and J by 2 bases, leaving 6 bases between them. The DNA for the CDR3 is TGCGCCAGCAGCTTGGACAGGACCTACGAGCAGTACGTC. This gives the protein CASSLDRTYEQYV.